This T cell receptor beta chain stems from a study of cytomegalovirus exposure and HLA in healthy donors. The CDR3 spans 15 residues. PCR used 60 Vbeta primers and 13 Jbeta primers. Generated by immunoSEQ multiplex PCR, the TCRdb table keeps only in-frame clones and is missing some. The sample comprises more than 95,000 clones, around 78% of which are singletons, and 3% to 4.5% rests with the top ten. It was healthy bone marrow donors who served as donors. This receptor was obtained from a man in his forties in good health and CMV-seronegative. The chain is built from TRBV21-1 and TRBJ2-2; no check of the table's D call, TRBD1, against the DNA was made. TRBV21-1 represents a pseudogene. Sequencing input: PBMCs. For the CDR3, the DNA is TGTGCCAGCAGCAAAGGGACAGACCTCACCGGGGAGCTGTTTTTT. Its translation is CASSKGTDLTGELFF.